This T cell receptor beta chain was captured in a study of shared clonotypes between healthy human individuals. About this clone itself: As yet, its antigen is unknown.

The study, taken as a whole, reports: Measured sharing among donors was expected to vary with sequencing depth. On the whole, naive subsets had larger estimated richness than memory subsets had. Naive CD4 clonotypes overlapped across a few donors at about 5%.

Trimming stripped 2 bases from V and 0 bases from J, with 11 bases between. The CDR3 sequence is 15 residues long. Germline V gene data show CDR1 as SGHTA and CDR2 as FQGNSA. Assay: immunoSEQ multiplex PCR; the TCRdb copy retains only in-frame clones and omits some. The sample consists of over a million clones, 75% to 85% of them appearing once. The V and J genes are TRBV7-2 and TRBJ2-7, with no clear D. This TCR came from a man between 18 and 29 years old in good health. Some clones in this sample may be carry-over from other donors' samples. The sequencing sample was made of memory CD4+ T cells from PBMCs. Indicated subset: CD45RA-negative fraction. The DNA of the CDR3 is TGTGCCAGCAGCTTAATTCAGTTTGGCTCCTACGAGCAGTACTTC. Translation: CASSLIQFGSYEQYF. Supplemented by reference TRBV7-2 and TRBJ2-7, the full variable domain reads GAGVSQSPSNKVTEKGKDVELRCDPISGHTALYWYRQSLGQGLEFLIYFQGNSAPDKSGLPSDRFSAERTGGSVSTLTIQRTQQEDSAVYLCASSLIQFGSYEQYFGPGTRLTVT.